Given below is one T cell receptor beta chain in context. Antigen unknown. Repertoires were sampled repeatedly during chemoradiotherapy. Assay used: immunoSEQ multiplex PCR; TCRdb lists only in-frame clones, some missing. The table lists some 7,000 clones, roughly 91% of them singletons. The data originate from a study of chemoradiotherapy in HPV16-positive cancers. Study context: A couple of HPV16-positive patients' cells yielded candidate HPV-specific clones and common motifs.

Findings of the study overall: Functional assays defining HPV-specific T cells used only a couple of HPV16-positive patients. Candidate HPV-specific clones and E7-related TCR motifs grew in tumor during treatment.

J was trimmed by 7 bases and V by 0 bases; bases with no gene match: 6. Germline CDR1 GTSNPN, CDR2 SVGIG (reference sequence). The CDR3 spans 15 residues. The chain recombines TRBV30 with TRBJ1-5, with 10 bases fitting TRBD1. Sampling took place from a patient who underwent chemoradiotherapy. The TCR comes from a human donor with HPV-associated anogenital cancer. CDR3 protein: CAWSVRQGAGQPQHF. The CDR3 DNA reads as TGTGCCTGGAGTGTACGACAGGGGGCAGGGCAGCCCCAGCATTTT.